One sample yielded the 19 T cell receptor beta chains listed below, sequenced in a study of blood T cells in healthy people across ages. A second PCR of about 7 to 11 cycles used a sample-barcoded 5' primer and a J-beta primer mix. MiXCR, run by TCRdb on the 5' RACE reads, gives a single entry per CDR3 protein. This table has roughly 1,500,000 distinct CDR3 sequences, about 40% appearing once. The sequenced sample was blood. These receptors were obtained from a woman aged 18-35 years in good health.

V gene TRBV4-1 combines with J gene TRBJ2-3, with 7 bases lining up with TRBD1. Germline loops: CDR1 MGHRA, CDR2 YSYEKL. V was clipped by 2 bases and J by 4 bases; unmatched bases: 15. This CDR3 has 18 residues. CDR3 bases: TGCGCCAGCAGCCAACCGATCAGGGGGAGCTCGACACCAGATACGCAGTATTTT. Amino acid sequence: CASSQPIRGSSTPDTQYF.

This clonotype has just a few counts. The genes are TRBV10-3 and TRBJ2-3; 7 bases agree with TRBD2. The CDR3 is 15 amino acids. With V trimmed by 2 bases and J by 2 bases, 4 bases remained unmatched. Germline V CDR1 and CDR2: ENHRY, SYGVKD. CDR3 amino acids: CAISEGRGSTDTQYF. The CDR3 DNA reads as TGTGCCATCAGTGAGGGGCGGGGGTCCACAGATACGCAGTATTTT.

The rearrangement links TRBV28 to TRBJ2-3; D unresolved. V gave up 8 bases and J gave up 0 bases, with 18 bases separating them. The CDR3 loop spans 16 amino acids. Germline-derived CDR1 and CDR2 are MDHEN and SYDVKM. As DNA, the CDR3 is TGTGCCAGCCACGGCCGCACAGCCGCTAGCACAGATACGCAGTATTTT. Translating gives CASHGRTAASTDTQYF.

CDR3 sequence: CSAAGLENEQFF. CDR3 nucleotides: TGCAGTGCTGCCGGACTAGAGAATGAGCAGTTCTTC. V usage is TRBV20-1 and J usage is TRBJ2-1; 7 bases line up with TRBD2. Per germline, CDR1 DFQATT and CDR2 SNEGSKA (reference sequence). The CDR3 has 12 amino acids. V shed 5 bases, J shed 7 bases, and the junction held 5 bases outside the gene matches.

This chain connects TRBV20-1 to TRBJ1-2, with 8 bases lining up with TRBD1. The germline gives CDR1 DFQATT, CDR2 SNEGSKA (reference sequence). This CDR3 spans 12 amino acids. The junction had 6 bases not matched to a gene; V was cut back by 6 bases and J by 6 bases. Here the CDR3 reads CSASRGRDGYTF. DNA of the CDR3: TGCAGTGCCTCCAGGGGGCGAGATGGCTACACCTTC.

A word on this clonotype: Relative to the germline gene, one junction end is altered; a read error may explain this. The rearrangement links TRBV18 to TRBJ2-7, with TRBD1 matching over 9 bases. CDR1 and CDR2 from the germline V gene are KGHSH and LQKENI. CDR3 length equals 16 residues. This CDR3 is CAGSPPRQGVMYEQYF. Written as DNA, the CDR3 is TGTGCCGGCTCACCACCGAGACAGGGGGTAATGTACGAGCAGTACTTC.

A few counts support this clonotype. The chain links TRBV9 to TRBJ2-7; tentatively, D is TRBD2 (6 bases). Germline V CDR1 and CDR2: SGDLS, YYNGEE. There are 15 residues in the CDR3. V was pared by 3 bases and J by 3 bases, with 16 bases between. The CDR3 nucleotides are TGTGCCAGCAGCGGGCGGGACTCTAAAAACTACGAGCAGTACTTC. It translates to CASSGRDSKNYEQYF.

The chain employs TRBV7-3 and TRBJ2-1; TRBD1 aligns across 7 bases. The CDR3 sequence is 15 residues long. V lost 3 bases and J lost 4; bases outside the gene matches: 6. Per germline, CDR1 SGHTA and CDR2 FQGTGA. The CDR3 sequence is CASSFEQGPYNEQFF. The CDR3 nucleotides read TGTGCCAGCAGCTTTGAACAGGGGCCTTACAATGAGCAGTTCTTC.

The chain recombines TRBV12-3 or TRBV12-4 with TRBJ1-4; TRBD1 is a possible D gene (5 bases). This CDR3 contains 12 residues. The V end lost 0 bases, the J end lost 11 bases, and 7 bases lay between the germline ends. The CDR3 coding sequence is TGTGCCAGCAGTTTAGCAGGGGCCAAACTGTTTTTT. Amino acid sequence: CASSLAGAKLFF.

Concerning this clonotype: One end of the junction is discordant with germline, which a read error may explain. The chain links TRBV7-6 to TRBJ1-5; possible D gene TRBD1, 5 bases. The CDR3 loop spans 15 amino acids. The V gene's germline CDR1 is SGHVS and CDR2 FNYEAQ. CDR3 loop: CASSFAGTANQPQNF. The DNA for the CDR3 is TGTGCCAGCAGCTTCGCCGGGACGGCCAATCAGCCCCAGAATTTT.

This clonotype was seen a few times. This chain connects TRBV20-1 to TRBJ2-1; TRBD2 is a possible D gene (6 bases). CDR1 DFQATT and CDR2 SNEGSKA come from the germline V gene (reference sequence). The CDR3 covers 16 residues. V gave up 0 bases and J gave up 3 bases, with 15 bases separating them. CDR3 nucleotide sequence: TGCAGTGCTAGAGATCCAACGGGGGATAACTACAATGAGCAGTTCTTC. It translates to CSARDPTGDNYNEQFF.

This clonotype was counted between two and nine times. V gene TRBV6-6 combines with J gene TRBJ2-1; D is unclear. In germline, CDR1 is MNHNY, CDR2 SVGAGI (reference sequence). V was shortened by 3 bases and J by 8 bases, with 11 bases between the two germline ends. CDR3 size: 13 residues. CDR3 nucleotides: TGTGCCAGCAGTTATAATCTGGGCGATGAGCAGTTCTTC. Protein product: CASSYNLGDEQFF.

This sequence joins TRBV5-1 and TRBJ2-5; a weak D match, TRBD2 (6 bases). Germline values: CDR1 SGHRS, CDR2 YFSETQ. The CDR3 has 16 amino acids. Trimming shortened V by 2 bases and J by 2 bases, and 16 bases separated the two germline ends. CDR3 region: CASSFGYSGQQETQYF. CDR3 in DNA: TGCGCCAGCAGCTTCGGTTATAGCGGACAACAAGAGACCCAGTACTTC.

The chain combines TRBV7-9 with TRBJ1-2; D unresolved. This CDR3 has 14 amino acids. Trimming removed 1 base from V and 10 bases from J, with 16 bases in between. Germline lookup yields CDR1 SEHNR and CDR2 FQNEAQ (reference sequence). The DNA of the CDR3 is TGTGCCAGCAGCTTAGGGACGGGAGGGATAGACTACACCTTC. Translated: CASSLGTGGIDYTF.

This clonotype came up many times. This rearrangement joins TRBV6-1 to TRBJ2-7, with TRBD1 matching 7 bases. CDR1 MNHNS and CDR2 SASEGT come from the germline V gene. CDR3 length: 13 amino acids. Losses at the gene ends were 10 bases for V and 3 bases for J; bases not matched to a gene: 9. CDR3 nucleotides: TGTGCCACCGGCCGGGACAGACTCTACGAGCAGTACTTC. Protein product: CATGRDRLYEQYF.

This clonotype was seen more than once but under ten times. V usage is TRBV4-1 and J usage is TRBJ2-7, with a possible D match to TRBD2 (5 bases). This CDR3 has 14 amino acids. Trimming left V 5 bases short and J 1 base short, with 12 bases between. Germline CDR1 and CDR2: MGHRA and YSYEKL. CDR3 DNA sequence: TGCGCCAGCAGCACGTTGAGCGGATCCTACGAGCAGTACTTC. Protein product: CASSTLSGSYEQYF.

The rearrangement links TRBV19 to TRBJ2-5; 8 nucleotides match TRBD1. The end of the DNA fits TRBJ2-7 better, so the J call may be wrong. This CDR3 comprises 15 residues. Germline V gives CDR1 LNHDA, CDR2 SQIVND (reference sequence). CDR3 sequence: CASSILQGAGYEQYF. The CDR3 DNA reads as TGTGCCAGTAGTATCCTGCAGGGGGCTGGCTACGAGCAGTACTTC.

CDR3 in amino acids: CASSLQGANTDTQYF. DNA for the CDR3: TGTGCCAGCAGCCTACAGGGGGCTAACACAGATACGCAGTATTTT. This chain connects TRBV7-9 to TRBJ2-3; 9 bases agree with TRBD1. Per germline, CDR1 SEHNR and CDR2 FQNEAQ (reference sequence). The junction had 5 bases not matched to a gene; V was cut back by 5 bases and J by 2 bases. The CDR3 length is 15 residues.

The rearrangement uses TRBV3-1 and TRBJ1-6; 7 bases fit TRBD1. CDR3 size: 14 residues. Unmatched junction bases numbered 5, after V lost 6 bases and J lost 6 bases. The V gene's germline CDR1 is LGHDT and CDR2 YNNKEL (reference sequence). The CDR3 reads CASRPRDSNSPLHF. For the CDR3, the DNA is TGTGCCAGCAGACCCCGGGACAGTAATTCACCCCTCCACTTT.